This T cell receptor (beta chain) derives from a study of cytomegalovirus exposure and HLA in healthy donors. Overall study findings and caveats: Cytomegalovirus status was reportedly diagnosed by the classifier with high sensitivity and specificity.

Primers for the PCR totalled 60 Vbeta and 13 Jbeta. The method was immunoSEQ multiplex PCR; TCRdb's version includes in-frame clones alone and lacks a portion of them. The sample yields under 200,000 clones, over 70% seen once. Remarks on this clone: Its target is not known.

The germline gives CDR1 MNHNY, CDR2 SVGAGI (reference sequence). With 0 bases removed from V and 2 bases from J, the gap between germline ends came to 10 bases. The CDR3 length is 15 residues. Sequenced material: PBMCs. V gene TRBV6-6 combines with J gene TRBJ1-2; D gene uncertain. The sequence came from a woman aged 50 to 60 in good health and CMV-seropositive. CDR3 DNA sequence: TGTGCCAGCAGTTACTCGAGGCGGGAAAACTATGGCTACACCTTC. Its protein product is CASSYSRRENYGYTF.